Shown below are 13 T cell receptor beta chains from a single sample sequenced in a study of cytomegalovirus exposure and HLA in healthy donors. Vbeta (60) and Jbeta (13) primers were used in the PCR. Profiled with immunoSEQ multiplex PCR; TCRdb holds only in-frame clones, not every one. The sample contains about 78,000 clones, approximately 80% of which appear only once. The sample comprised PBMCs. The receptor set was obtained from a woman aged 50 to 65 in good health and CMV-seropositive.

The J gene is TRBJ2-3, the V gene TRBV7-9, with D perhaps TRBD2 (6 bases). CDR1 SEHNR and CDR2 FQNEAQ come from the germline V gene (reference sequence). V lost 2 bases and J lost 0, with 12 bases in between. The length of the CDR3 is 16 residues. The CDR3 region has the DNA TGTGCCAGCAGCTTAAATAGCGGCCTTAGCACAGATACGCAGTATTTT. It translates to CASSLNSGLSTDTQYF.

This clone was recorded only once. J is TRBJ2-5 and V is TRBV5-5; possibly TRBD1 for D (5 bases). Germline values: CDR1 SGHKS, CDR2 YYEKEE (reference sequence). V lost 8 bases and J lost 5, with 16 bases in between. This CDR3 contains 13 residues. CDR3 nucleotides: TGTGCCAGTAAGCGTCAGGGCCTGGAGACCCAGTACTTC. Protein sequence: CASKRQGLETQYF.

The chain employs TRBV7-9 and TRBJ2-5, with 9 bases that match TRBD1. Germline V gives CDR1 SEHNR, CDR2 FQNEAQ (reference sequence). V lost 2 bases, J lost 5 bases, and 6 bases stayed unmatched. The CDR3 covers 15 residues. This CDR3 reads CASSLRTGVGETQYF. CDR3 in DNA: TGTGCCAGCAGCTTAAGGACAGGGGTGGGTGAGACCCAGTACTTC.

The CDR3, as DNA: TGTGCCAGCAGCGTACAGGGATCCGGAACCCTCCACTTT. As protein: CASSVQGSGTLHF. V and J are TRBV9 and TRBJ1-6; D is perhaps TRBD1 (5 bases). Germline assignment: CDR1 SGDLS and CDR2 YYNGEE. This CDR3 contains 13 residues. V dropped 1 base and J dropped 14 bases, with 13 bases sitting between them.

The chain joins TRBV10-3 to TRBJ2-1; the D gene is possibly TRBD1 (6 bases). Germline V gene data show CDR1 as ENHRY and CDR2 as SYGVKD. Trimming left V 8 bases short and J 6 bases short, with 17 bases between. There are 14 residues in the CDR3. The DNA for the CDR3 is TGTGCCATCTTTAGTCAGGGGATAGGCAATGAGCAGTTCTTC. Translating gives CAIFSQGIGNEQFF.

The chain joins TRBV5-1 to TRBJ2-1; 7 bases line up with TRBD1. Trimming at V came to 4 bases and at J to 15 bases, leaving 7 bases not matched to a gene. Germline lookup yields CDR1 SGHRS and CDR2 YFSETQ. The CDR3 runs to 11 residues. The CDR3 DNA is TGCGCCAGCAGCCCCGACAGGGAACGGTTCTTC. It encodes CASSPDRERFF.

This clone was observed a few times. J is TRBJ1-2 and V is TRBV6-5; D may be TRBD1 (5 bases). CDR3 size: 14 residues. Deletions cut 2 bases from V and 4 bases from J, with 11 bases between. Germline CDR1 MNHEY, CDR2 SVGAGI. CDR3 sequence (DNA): TGTGCCAGCAGTTACGGGGGGGGAACCTATGGCTACACCTTC. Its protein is CASSYGGGTYGYTF.

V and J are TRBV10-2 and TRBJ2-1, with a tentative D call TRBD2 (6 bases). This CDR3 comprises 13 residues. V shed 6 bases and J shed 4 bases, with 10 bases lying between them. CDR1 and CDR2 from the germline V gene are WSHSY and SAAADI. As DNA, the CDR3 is TGCGCCAGCAGCGGGACTCAATACAATGAGCAGTTCTTC. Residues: CASSGTQYNEQFF.

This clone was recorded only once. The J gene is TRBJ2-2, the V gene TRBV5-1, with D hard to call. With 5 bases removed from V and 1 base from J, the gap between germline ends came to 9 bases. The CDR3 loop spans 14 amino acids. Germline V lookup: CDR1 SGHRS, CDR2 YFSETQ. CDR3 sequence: CASRLTGNTGELFF. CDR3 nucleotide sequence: TGCGCCAGCAGACTGACTGGGAACACCGGGGAGCTGTTTTTT.

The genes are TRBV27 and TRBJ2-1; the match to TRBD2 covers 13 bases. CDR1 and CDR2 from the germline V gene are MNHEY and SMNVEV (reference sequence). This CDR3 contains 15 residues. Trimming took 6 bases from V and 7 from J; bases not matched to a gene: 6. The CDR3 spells CASSRLAGGANEQFF. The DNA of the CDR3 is TGTGCCAGCAGCCGACTAGCGGGGGGAGCAAATGAGCAGTTCTTC.

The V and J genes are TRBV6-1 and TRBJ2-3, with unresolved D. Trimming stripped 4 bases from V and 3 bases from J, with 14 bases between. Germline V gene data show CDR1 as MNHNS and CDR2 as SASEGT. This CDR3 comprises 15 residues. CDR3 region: CASSVTLEPTDTQYF. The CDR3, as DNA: TGTGCCAGCAGTGTGACTCTCGAACCAACAGATACGCAGTATTTT.

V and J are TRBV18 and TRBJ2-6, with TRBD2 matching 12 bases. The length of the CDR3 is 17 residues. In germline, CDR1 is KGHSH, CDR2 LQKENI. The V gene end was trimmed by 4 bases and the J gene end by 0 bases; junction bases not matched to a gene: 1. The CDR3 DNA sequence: TGTGCCAGCTCACAGGGACTAGCGGGCTCTGGGGCCAACGTCCTGACTTTC. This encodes CASSQGLAGSGANVLTF.

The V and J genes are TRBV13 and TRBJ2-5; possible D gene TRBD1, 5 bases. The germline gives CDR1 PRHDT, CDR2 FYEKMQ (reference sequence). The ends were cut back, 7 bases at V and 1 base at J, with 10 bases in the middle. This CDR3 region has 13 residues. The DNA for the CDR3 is TGTGCCAGCACCCAGGACATCCAAGAGACCCAGTACTTC. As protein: CASTQDIQETQYF.